This TCR beta chain derives from a study of beta chain features in type 1 diabetes. Study-wide findings and caveats: Although PCR might favor shorter templates, it would do so equally in patients and controls.

On this clone itself: Its antigen is currently unknown.

Reverse transcription of all isolated RNA meant that expressed TCRB transcripts were sequenced. Profiled with immunoSEQ multiplex PCR; TCRdb holds only in-frame clones, not every one. The sample includes approximately 140,000 clones, around 50% of them seen just once. The sequencing input was Tregs from blood. The receptor was derived from a man between 18 and 29 years old in good health.

The CDR3 sequence is CASSLGDRRTDTQYF. Written as DNA, the CDR3 is TGCGCCAGCAGCTTGGGGGACAGGAGGACAGATACGCAGTATTTT. The chain links TRBV5-1 to TRBJ2-3, with 8 bases fitting TRBD1. Germline V CDR1 and CDR2: SGHRS, YFSETQ. The CDR3 is 15 residues long. V lost 0 bases, J lost 3 bases, and 3 bases stayed unmatched.